The 5 T cell receptor beta chains presented below share a single source sample, sequenced in a study of blood T cell repertoires in COVID-19. The data were produced by immunoSEQ multiplex PCR, yet TCRdb's version contains in-frame clones alone and is incomplete. The sample has some 220,000 clones, about 82% seen once. What was sequenced was peripheral blood. The receptor set was obtained from a woman aged 60-70 years with active or convalescent COVID-19.

The J gene is TRBJ1-2, the V gene TRBV15; D is unclear. Trimming took 0 bases from V and 6 from J, leaving 8 bases between them. The CDR3 runs 13 residues. The germline CDR1 and CDR2 sequences are LNHNV and YYDKDF (reference sequence). The CDR3 spells CATSRDRYDGYTF. CDR3 bases: TGTGCCACCAGCAGAGACAGGTACGATGGCTACACCTTC. Complete variable domain (other parts from reference TRBV15 and TRBJ1-2): DAMVIQNPRYQVTQFGKPVTLSCSQTLNHNVMYWYQQKSSQAPKLLFHYYDKDFNNEADTPDNFQSRRPNTSFCFLDIRSPGLGDTAMYLCATSRDRYDGYTFGSGTRLTVV.

This clone was counted once. The rearrangement joins TRBV11-2 to TRBJ2-5; 7 bases are a match to TRBD2. This CDR3 comprises 15 residues. Germline-derived CDR1 and CDR2 are SGHAT and FQNNGV. V was clipped by 4 bases and J by 7 bases; unmatched bases: 12. In DNA, the CDR3 is TGTGCCAGCAGCTCGTCGAGACTAGCTCGCGGGACCCAGTACTTC. Protein sequence: CASSSSRLARGTQYF.

V and J are TRBV2 and TRBJ1-5; D is unresolved. This CDR3 is built from 17 residues. Germline lookup yields CDR1 SNHLY and CDR2 FYNNEI. V was clipped by 0 bases and J by 2 bases, with 14 bases between them. CDR3 DNA sequence: TGTGCCAGCAGTGAAGCCCGAGGAGACGGAGGCAATCAGCCCCAGCATTTT. Encoded protein: CASSEARGDGGNQPQHF.

This clone was seen once. The CDR3: CSASPGLPINTDTQYF. Written as DNA, the CDR3 is TGCAGTGCTAGTCCGGGACTACCTATAAACACAGATACGCAGTATTTT. V and J are TRBV20-1 and TRBJ2-3; 7 bases fit TRBD2. The CDR3 is 16 residues long. The V gene end was trimmed by 3 bases and the J gene end by 2 bases; junction bases not matched to a gene: 11. The V gene's germline CDR1 is DFQATT and CDR2 SNEGSKA (reference sequence).

The V and J genes are TRBV11-2 and TRBJ2-7, with a weak D call TRBD1 (5 bases). The ends were cut back, 0 bases at V and 4 bases at J, with 13 bases in the middle. Germline loops: CDR1 SGHAT, CDR2 FQNNGV. The CDR3 is 15 amino acids. CDR3 residues: CASSLEGPPWYEQYV. In DNA, the CDR3 is TGTGCCAGCAGCTTAGAGGGGCCTCCCTGGTACGAGCAGTACGTC.